This is a list of T cell receptor beta chains from one sample in a study of blood T cell repertoires in COVID-19. Produced via immunoSEQ multiplex PCR; TCRdb's table is partial and in-frame only. The sample includes about 170,000 clones, about 89% seen only once; the top ten take more than 3%. Sequenced input: peripheral blood. The origin of the receptors is a man aged 70 or older with acute or convalescent COVID-19. Each CDR3 is given with its conserved first and last residue. A D gene is named only where the DNA matches it firmly. Clone size, where shown, is once, few, many, or a class for clones that have expanded.

abundance	j_gene	d_gene	v_gene	CDR3nt	CDR3aa
NA	TRBJ2-3	TRBD2	TRBV5-1	TGCGCCAGCAGTCCCAGCGGGGGGTTTGCAGATACGCAGTATTTT	CASSPSGGFADTQYF
few	TRBJ1-4	TRBD1	TRBV3-1/TRBV3-2	TGTGCCAGCAGCAGGACAGGGGGGAATGAAAAACTGTTTTTT	CASSRTGGNEKLFF
NA	TRBJ1-5	NA	TRBV19	TGTGCCAGTAGGGGGAGTTTTACCAATCAGCCCCAGCATTTT	CASRGSFTNQPQHF
once	TRBJ1-6	TRBD1	TRBV30	TGTGCCTCGAGGAGCAGGGGGAGTTCACCCCTCCACTTT	CASRSRGSSPLHF
NA	TRBJ1-2	TRBD1	TRBV4-3	TGCGCCAGCAGCCAAGGTCTGTCAGGGGGACGTGGCTACACCTTC	CASSQGLSGGRGYTF
NA	TRBJ1-1	TRBD1	TRBV7-9	TGTGCCAGCAGCTTCCTGGACAGGGGGAATGCTTTCTTT	CASSFLDRGNAFF
once	TRBJ1-5	NA	TRBV5-6	TGTGCCAGCAGCCCCTGGACAGTGGGCCAGCCCCAGCATTTT	CASSPWTVGQPQHF
NA	TRBJ2-1	TRBD2	TRBV5-1	TGCGCCAGCAGTTACCTTCTTCTAGCGGGAGGGCCCATGTTTGACAATGAGCAGTTCTTC	CASSYLLLAGGPMFDNEQFF
NA	TRBJ2-1	TRBD2	TRBV3-1/TRBV3-2	TGTGCCAGCAGCCAAGATCGCCCAGCGGGGGACAATGAGCAGTTCTTC	CASSQDRPAGDNEQFF
NA	TRBJ1-3	NA	TRBV27	TGTGCCAGCAGGAGGACAGCTGCTGGAAACACCATATATTTT	CASRRTAAGNTIYF
NA	TRBJ2-3	TRBD2	TRBV29-1	TGCAGCGTTGTTGGGGGGGACACAGATACGCAGTATTTT	CSVVGGDTDTQYF
once	TRBJ1-1	NA	TRBV10-3	TGTGCCACAGAGACAGGCTTCATGAACACTGAAGCTTTCTTT	CATETGFMNTEAFF
NA	TRBJ1-2	NA	TRBV28	TGTGCCAGCAGCCGCCCCGGGACATTGGATGGCTACACCTTC	CASSRPGTLDGYTF
NA	TRBJ2-5	NA	TRBV5-1	TGCGCCAGCAGACTTCTACAGGGTGGGCAAGAGACCCAGTACTTC	CASRLLQGGQETQYF
NA	TRBJ2-5	NA	TRBV7-2	TGTGCCAGCAGCTTAGGGAGAATCCAAGAGACCCAGTACTTC	CASSLGRIQETQYF
few	TRBJ2-7	TRBD1	TRBV18	TGTGCCAGCTCACCCATTCAGGGGGCAAACTACGAGCAGTACTTC	CASSPIQGANYEQYF
NA	TRBJ2-5	NA	TRBV7-2	TGTGCCAGCAGCCGCCGACAGCAAGAGACCCAGTACTTC	CASSRRQQETQYF
NA	TRBJ1-1	NA	TRBV9	TGTGCCAGCAGCGTCAGGGGTTTCGCTCTGAACACTGAAGCTTTCTTT	CASSVRGFALNTEAFF
NA	TRBJ2-4	NA	TRBV7-9	TGTGCCAGCAGCTCCCGCAGGGTTATCCCAAGTGGAAACATTCAGTACTTC	CASSSRRVIPSGNIQYF
NA	TRBJ2-1	NA	TRBV24-1	TGTGCCACCAGTCCTGGGCGGGACTACAATGAGCAGTTCTTC	CATSPGRDYNEQFF
NA	TRBJ2-5	NA	TRBV18	TGTGCCAGCTCTCTTGGGGGCCTTGGGGAGACCCAGTACTTC	CASSLGGLGETQYF
once	TRBJ2-3	TRBD2	TRBV9	TGTGCCAGCAGCGTAGCGCCTAGCGGGGCAGATACGCAGTATTTT	CASSVAPSGADTQYF
NA	TRBJ2-3	NA	TRBV19	TGTGCCAGTAGTATAGGAAGCTTTAGCACAGATACGCAGTATTTT	CASSIGSFSTDTQYF
NA	TRBJ1-5	TRBD1	TRBV3-1/TRBV3-2	TGTGCCAGCAGTCCAACAGGGGATCAGCCCCAGCATTTT	CASSPTGDQPQHF
NA	TRBJ2-1	NA	TRBV29-1	TGCAGCGTTACCCGGGTTTCGAGCAATGAGCAGTTCTTC	CSVTRVSSNEQFF
NA	TRBJ1-2	TRBD1	TRBV9	TGTGCCAGCAGCCCAACGGGACAGGGGGCGGTCTATGGCTACACCTTC	CASSPTGQGAVYGYTF
NA	TRBJ2-7	NA	TRBV5-3	TGTGCCAGAAGCTTAGGTGGGCCCCGAGGGAGGGAGCAGTACTTC	CARSLGGPRGREQYF
NA	TRBJ1-3	TRBD1	TRBV4-2	TGTGCCAGCAGCCAAGTAACAGGGGGACGTGGAAACACCATATATTTT	CASSQVTGGRGNTIYF
NA	TRBJ1-2	TRBD1	TRBV2	TGTGCCGGAGGGACAGATCGTGGCTACACCTTC	CAGGTDRGYTF
NA	TRBJ2-1	TRBD2	TRBV9	TGTGCCAGCAGCGTAGGAAGCGGGGGGTGGAATGAGCAGTTCTTC	CASSVGSGGWNEQFF
NA	TRBJ2-1	NA	TRBV10-2	TGCGCCACCCGCGGGGTCTACAATGAGCAGTTCTTC	CATRGVYNEQFF
NA	TRBJ2-7	NA	TRBV27	TGTGCCAGCAGTTCGCCGCTGACAGGAACCTACGAGCAGTACTTC	CASSSPLTGTYEQYF
NA	TRBJ1-3	NA	TRBV28	TGTGCCAGCAGCCGCGGAGACACCATATATTTT	CASSRGDTIYF
NA	TRBJ2-2	NA	TRBV30	TGTGCCTGGAGTTCCCACGTGGCGCCGGGCACCGGGGAGCTGTTTTTT	CAWSSHVAPGTGELFF
NA	TRBJ2-5	TRBD1	TRBV7-2	TGTGCCACCACCGACAGGGCGGGCCGAGAGACCCAGTACTTC	CATTDRAGRETQYF
few	TRBJ1-6	TRBD1	TRBV19	TGTGCCAGTAGTAACACAGGGGGTAATTCACCCCTCCACTTT	CASSNTGGNSPLHF
NA	TRBJ2-7	NA	TRBV5-3	TGTGCCAGAAGCTATCACCCCGCAGGGCAGTACTTC	CARSYHPAGQYF
NA	TRBJ1-6	NA	TRBV19	TGTGCCAGTAACGACAGAGGATATAATTCACCCCTCCACTTT	CASNDRGYNSPLHF
NA	TRBJ1-1	TRBD1	TRBV5-1	TGCGCCAGCAGCTTACAGGGGGCCAGCACTGAAGCTTTCTTT	CASSLQGASTEAFF
NA	TRBJ1-1	NA	TRBV13	TGTGCCAGCGTTAGGACGGGGACTGCTGAAGCTTTCTTT	CASVRTGTAEAFF
few	TRBJ2-7	NA	TRBV4-1	TGCGCCAGCAGCCAAGTTGGGGCAGGCGGCGACGAGCAGTACTTC	CASSQVGAGGDEQYF
NA	TRBJ2-7	TRBD1	TRBV10-3	TGTGCCATCAGTGATCTGGGGACAGGCGACTACGAGCAGTACTTC	CAISDLGTGDYEQYF
NA	TRBJ2-7	TRBD2	TRBV29-1	TGCAGCGTCATCGACAGCACTAGCGGGGTAGCGCGCTCCTACGAGCAGTACTTC	CSVIDSTSGVARSYEQYF
NA	TRBJ1-6	TRBD1	TRBV6-4	TGTGCCAGCAGTCAAACACAGGGGGCAGATTCACCCCTCCACTTT	CASSQTQGADSPLHF
NA	TRBJ2-7	TRBD1	TRBV11-2	TGTGCCAGCAGCTTAGTAATCGGGACAGGGTACTCCGAGCAGTACTTC	CASSLVIGTGYSEQYF
once	TRBJ2-1	TRBD2	TRBV6-5	TGTGCCAGCAGTTCAACTACGAGCGGGGGGGGCAATGAGCAGTTCTTC	CASSSTTSGGGNEQFF
once	TRBJ2-2	NA	TRBV9	TGTGCCAGCAGCGTACAACAGGGATACGCGAACACCGGGGAGCTGTTTTTT	CASSVQQGYANTGELFF
NA	TRBJ1-4	TRBD1	TRBV5-1	TGCGCCAGCAGCCCGGGACAGCGTAATGAAAAACTGTTTTTT	CASSPGQRNEKLFF